What follows are 15 T cell receptor beta chains derived from one specimen sequenced in a study of cytomegalovirus exposure and HLA in healthy donors. The PCR was carried out with 60 Vbeta primers and 13 Jbeta primers. Measured with immunoSEQ multiplex PCR; TCRdb has only the in-frame clones, and not every one. This table holds 190,000 or so clones, 75% to 90% found once. Sequencing used PBMCs. Receptors originate from a man aged 50 or older in good health and CMV-seronegative.

A remark on this clone: A junction end diverges from the germline sequence, so it may reflect a read error. V gene TRBV7-7 combines with J gene TRBJ2-5; TRBD2 matches 15 bases. This CDR3 has 15 amino acids. The germline CDR1 and CDR2 sequences are SSHAT and FNYEAQ (reference sequence). CDR3 in amino acids: CASSRGTSGGETQYF. The CDR3 bases are TGTGCTAGCAGCCGCGGGACTAGCGGGGGGGAGACCCAGTACTTC.

The V call is TRBV19, the J call TRBJ1-1; D is possibly TRBD1 (5 bases). The germline CDR1 and CDR2 sequences are LNHDA and SQIVND (reference sequence). This CDR3 contains 16 residues. With 6 bases removed from V and 4 bases from J, the gap between germline ends came to 21 bases. The CDR3 nucleotides read TGTGCCAGTAGGGACCAAACGGCAGGGAGGATCACTGAAGCTTTCTTT. Protein sequence: CASRDQTAGRITEAFF.

The genes are TRBV19 and TRBJ2-1; the D is unclear. Trimming pared 5 bases from V and 0 bases from J, leaving 8 bases between. The CDR3 spans 14 residues. The V gene's germline CDR1 is LNHDA and CDR2 SQIVND (reference sequence). CDR3: CASSRPSSYNEQFF. CDR3 sequence (DNA): TGTGCCAGTAGTCGCCCGAGCTCCTACAATGAGCAGTTCTTC.

A remark on this clone: This clone may be a read error of a much larger clone one base away. The rearrangement joins TRBV5-8 to TRBJ2-5; 13 nucleotides agree with TRBD2. This CDR3 comprises 16 residues. V gave up 0 bases and J gave up 6 bases; unmatched junction bases: 5. Germline assignment: CDR1 SGHTS and CDR2 YDEGEE. The CDR3 nucleotides read TGTGCCAGCAGCTTGGAACTAGCGGGGGGGCGAAAGACCCAGTACTTC. Residues: CASSLELAGGRKTQYF.

The rearrangement uses TRBV28 and TRBJ2-7; maybe TRBD1 (5 bases). The CDR3 length is 15 residues. V lost 2 bases, J lost 5 bases, and 16 bases lay in between. Per germline, CDR1 MDHEN and CDR2 SYDVKM. The CDR3 nucleotides are TGTGCCAGCAGTTTAGTATCTGGCAGGGCCCACGAGCAGTACTTC. The encoded protein is CASSLVSGRAHEQYF.

This clone has a single count. This CDR3 is CASSTYGGRTYEQYF. The CDR3 DNA is TGTGCCAGCAGTACGTACGGGGGAAGGACCTACGAGCAGTACTTC. This chain links TRBV5-5 with TRBJ2-7, with D possibly matching TRBD2 (6 bases). V gave up 5 bases and J gave up 2 bases, with 17 bases separating them. Germline lookup yields CDR1 SGHKS and CDR2 YYEKEE (reference sequence). The CDR3 consists of 15 residues.

The chain carries TRBV20-1 and TRBJ1-2; D is unresolved. There are 11 residues in the CDR3. Trimming took off 7 bases at V and 8 bases at J, with 14 bases between the two ends. CDR1 is DFQATT and CDR2 is SNEGSKA in the germline V gene (reference sequence). The CDR3 loop is CSVPVSTGYTF. The CDR3 region has the DNA TGCAGTGTCCCCGTTTCCACAGGCTACACCTTC.

Here the CDR3 reads CASSSPSGRSDTQYF. The CDR3 nucleotides read TGTGCCAGCAGTTCCCCTAGCGGGAGGTCGGATACGCAGTATTTT. The rearrangement uses TRBV6-5 and TRBJ2-3, with 11 nucleotides matching TRBD2. V was clipped by 4 bases and J by 6 bases; unmatched bases: 6. Germline loops: CDR1 MNHEY, CDR2 SVGAGI. This CDR3 is built from 15 residues.

This rearrangement joins TRBV6-4 to TRBJ1-6; maybe TRBD1 (6 bases). V lost 4 bases and J 7 bases, leaving 8 bases between the germline ends. Per the germline V gene, CDR1 is MRHNA and CDR2 is SNTAGT. The CDR3 contains 13 residues. Written as DNA, the CDR3 is TGTGCCAGCAGTGCACAGGGAAATTCACCCCTCCACTTT. Its translation: CASSAQGNSPLHF.

The chain employs TRBV4-2 and TRBJ2-1, with TRBD2 matching over 9 bases. V shed 0 bases, J shed 4 bases, and the junction held 4 bases outside the gene matches. Per the germline V gene, CDR1 is LGHNA and CDR2 is YNFKEQ. This CDR3 is 16 amino acids long. The CDR3 loop is CASSQDSTSGYNEQFF. CDR3 in DNA: TGTGCCAGCAGCCAAGATAGTACTAGCGGGTACAATGAGCAGTTCTTC.

V usage is TRBV4-1 and J usage is TRBJ2-2; 7 nucleotides match TRBD1. V lost 3 bases to trimming and J lost 4 bases; unmatched junction nucleotides: 8. This CDR3 has 16 amino acids. Germline CDR1 is MGHRA and CDR2 is YSYEKL. CDR3 protein: CASSHQTGLFTGELFF. In nucleotides, the CDR3 is TGCGCCAGCAGCCACCAGACAGGGCTTTTCACCGGGGAGCTGTTTTTT.

This chain joins TRBV7-9 and TRBJ2-7, with D uncertain. This CDR3 has 11 amino acids. From germline, CDR1 is SEHNR and CDR2 FQNEAQ (reference sequence). V lost 4 bases and J 4 bases, leaving 5 bases between the germline ends. CDR3 region: CASSSLYEQYF. The CDR3 nucleotides read TGTGCCAGCAGCTCCCTTTACGAGCAGTACTTC.

The rearrangement joins TRBV30 to TRBJ2-1, with D perhaps TRBD2 (5 bases). Germline V CDR1 and CDR2: GTSNPN, SVGIG (reference sequence). This CDR3 contains 15 residues. The V end was cut by 0 bases, the J end by 7 bases, with 16 bases between. The CDR3 is CAWSVPGLPGNEQFF. The CDR3, as DNA: TGTGCCTGGAGTGTACCCGGACTCCCGGGGAATGAGCAGTTCTTC.

The sample holds a few counts of this clone. CDR3 sequence (DNA): TGCGCCAGCAGCTCCGACAGGGGCTCAGGAGATACGCAGTATTTT. Residues: CASSSDRGSGDTQYF. The chain links TRBV5-1 to TRBJ2-3; 8 bases map to TRBD1. CDR1 is SGHRS and CDR2 is YFSETQ in the germline V gene. With V trimmed by 3 bases and J by 5 bases, 8 bases remained unmatched. The CDR3 runs 15 residues.

The genes are TRBV5-1 and TRBJ2-7, with a weak D call TRBD2 (6 bases). The CDR3 is 19 residues long. The germline V and J ends were trimmed by 4 bases and 2 bases, with 28 bases remaining between them. Germline CDR1 is SGHRS and CDR2 is YFSETQ. For the CDR3, the DNA is TGCGCCAGCAGCGATTATAACCCGGGACTCAGAACGGAGCCCTACGAGCAGTACTTC. This encodes CASSDYNPGLRTEPYEQYF.